The T cell receptor beta chain described here comes from a study of blood T cell repertoires in COVID-19. Study information: There were acute and convalescent COVID-19 samples, and they came from the United States, Italy and Spain.

Original processing notes: How many nucleated cells were present was estimated from reference gene primer amplification. Clones were read by immunoSEQ multiplex PCR, and TCRdb kept only the in-frame ones, dropping some. V and J calls and clone size come straight from that table; D and trimming were deduced from the DNA. The repertoire includes over 150,000 clones, roughly nine tenths of them detected once, and roughly 0.54% sits in the top ten. The CDR3 runs to 16 residues. From germline, CDR1 is MNHEY and CDR2 SVGAGI. With V trimmed by 0 bases and J by 4 bases, 6 bases remained unmatched. This TCR derives from a man aged 50 to 59 with acute or convalescent COVID-19. The V gene is TRBV6-5, the J gene TRBJ2-3; 8 bases are a match to TRBD2. Sample: peripheral blood. CDR3 residues: CASSYSNGGASDTQYF. CDR3 nucleotides: TGTGCCAGCAGTTACTCGAACGGGGGGGCATCAGATACGCAGTATTTT.